The clone carrying this TCR beta chain was recorded only once. Profiling relied on immunoSEQ multiplex PCR, and the TCRdb table lists in-frame clones only, not all of them. The sample records fewer than 400,000 clones, approximately 81% being singletons. These data are taken from a study of blood T cell repertoires in COVID-19. Germline-derived CDR1 and CDR2 are SGHAT and FQNNGV. The V gene lost 0 bases and the J gene lost 8 bases, with 13 bases spanning the gap. There are 14 residues in the CDR3. This sequence was found in a woman younger than 35 with acute or convalescent COVID-19. Sequencing used peripheral blood. The V and J genes are TRBV11-2 and TRBJ1-2; the D gene is possibly TRBD1 (6 bases). The chain's CDR3 is CASSLDRGARGYTF. The CDR3 coding sequence is TGTGCCAGCAGCTTAGATCGGGGGGCAAGGGGCTACACCTTC.